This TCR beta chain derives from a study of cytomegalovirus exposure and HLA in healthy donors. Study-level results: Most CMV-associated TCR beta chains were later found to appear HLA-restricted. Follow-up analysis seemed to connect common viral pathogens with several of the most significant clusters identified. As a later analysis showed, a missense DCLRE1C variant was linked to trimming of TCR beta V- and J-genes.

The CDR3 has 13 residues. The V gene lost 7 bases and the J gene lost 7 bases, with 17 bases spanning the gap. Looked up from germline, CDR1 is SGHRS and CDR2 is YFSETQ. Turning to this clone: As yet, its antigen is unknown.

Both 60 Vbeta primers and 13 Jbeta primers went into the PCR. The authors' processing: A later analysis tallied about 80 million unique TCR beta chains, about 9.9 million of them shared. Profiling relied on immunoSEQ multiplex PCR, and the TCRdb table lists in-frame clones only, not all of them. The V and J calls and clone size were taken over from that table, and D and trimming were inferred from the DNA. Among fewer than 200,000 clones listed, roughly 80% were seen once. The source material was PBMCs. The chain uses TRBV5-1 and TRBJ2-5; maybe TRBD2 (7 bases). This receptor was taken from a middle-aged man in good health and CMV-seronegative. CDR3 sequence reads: CASVEGGDGTQYF. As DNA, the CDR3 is TGCGCCAGCGTCGAGGGGGGGGATGGGACCCAGTACTTC.